A selection of T cell receptor beta chains follows, all from one sample in a study of technical replicates of blood from several donors. Libraries were prepared by immunoSEQ multiplex PCR; TCRdb keeps only in-frame clonotypes and omits some of them. The repertoire holds 60,000 to 85,000 clones, around nine tenths seen once, with 0.39% in the top ten. Input material: T cells isolated from PBMCs. Receptor source: a human donor in good health. Each CDR3 is given with its conserved first and last residue. D genes are given only for firm matches. Clone size, where shown, is once, few, many, or a class for clones that have expanded.

size | D | J | V | CDR3 | DNA
once | TRBD1 | TRBJ1-3 | TRBV4-3 | CASSRRGTGATGNTIYF | TGCGCCAGCTCACGCAGGGGGACAGGTGCTACTGGAAACACCATATATTTT
NA | NA | TRBJ2-1 | TRBV4-1 | CASSQEARGYNEQFF | TGCGCCAGCAGCCAAGAAGCCAGGGGATACAATGAGCAGTTCTTC
once | NA | TRBJ2-1 | TRBV27 | CASSLWGSYNEQFF | TGTGCCAGCAGTTTATGGGGCAGCTACAATGAGCAGTTCTTC
NA | NA | TRBJ1-5 | TRBV19 | CASSMGRVPQHF | TGTGCCAGTAGTATGGGGAGGGTACCCCAGCATTTT
NA | NA | TRBJ2-1 | TRBV10-3 | CAISPSVEVYNEQFF | TGTGCCATATCCCCAAGCGTAGAAGTTTACAATGAGCAGTTCTTC
NA | TRBD1 | TRBJ2-5 | TRBV5-4 | CASRLGQATKETQYF | TGTGCCAGCAGGCTGGGACAGGCGACGAAGGAGACCCAGTACTTC
NA | TRBD2 | TRBJ2-1 | TRBV7-9 | CASSLAGVEQFF | TGTGCCAGCAGCCTAGCGGGAGTTGAGCAGTTCTTC
NA | TRBD1 | TRBJ2-7 | TRBV30 | CAWVRIKGAAYEQYF | TGTGCCTGGGTTCGGATTAAGGGGGCCGCCTACGAGCAGTACTTC
NA | TRBD1 | TRBJ2-3 | TRBV4-1 | CASSQAGGQDTQYF | TGCGCCAGCAGCCAGGCAGGGGGACAAGATACGCAGTATTTT
NA | TRBD2 | TRBJ2-5 | TRBV4-3 | CASSRLTSGNETQYF | TGCGCCAGCAGCCGTTTGACTAGCGGGAACGAGACCCAGTACTTC
NA | NA | TRBJ1-2 | TRBV9 | CASSQEMQGYTF | TGTGCCAGCAGCCAGGAAATGCAAGGCTACACCTTC
NA | TRBD2 | TRBJ2-7 | TRBV4-1 | CASSQRGSGRVHEQYF | TGCGCCAGCAGCCAGAGGGGAAGCGGGAGGGTCCACGAGCAGTACTTC
NA | NA | TRBJ2-1 | TRBV19 | CASSAGEYNEQFF | TGTGCCAGTAGTGCCGGGGAGTACAATGAGCAGTTCTTC
NA | TRBD2 | TRBJ2-7 | TRBV28 | CASSGLAAYEQYF | TGTGCCAGCAGTGGACTAGCGGCCTACGAGCAGTACTTC
NA | NA | TRBJ1-1 | TRBV7-9 | CASALEGNTEAFF | TGTGCCAGCGCCTTGGAGGGAAACACTGAAGCTTTCTTT
NA | TRBD1 | TRBJ1-5 | TRBV7-2 | CASSLQGAGQPQHF | TGTGCCAGCAGCCTCCAGGGGGCCGGTCAGCCCCAGCATTTT
NA | TRBD2 | TRBJ2-1 | TRBV27 | CASSFTSSGRGLF | TGTGCCAGCAGTTTCACATCTAGCGGGAGGGGTCTCTTC
NA | NA | TRBJ2-3 | TRBV19 | CASSMGLDRRQDTQYF | TGTGCCAGTAGTATGGGGCTAGATCGGCGTCAGGATACGCAGTATTTT
NA | NA | TRBJ2-7 | TRBV30 | CAWSTAYEQYF | TGTGCCTGGAGTACGGCCTACGAGCAGTACTTC
NA | TRBD1 | TRBJ1-5 | TRBV30 | CAWGPGQENQPQHF | TGTGCCTGGGGTCCGGGACAGGAGAATCAGCCCCAGCATTTT
NA | NA | TRBJ1-2 | TRBV19 | CASSIPVGTTGDYTF | TGTGCCAGTAGTATTCCGGTCGGGACAACAGGCGACTACACCTTC
NA | TRBD2 | TRBJ2-1 | TRBV6-5 | CASSFRLAGVNEQFF | TGTGCCAGCAGTTTCCGGTTAGCGGGAGTAAACGAGCAGTTCTTC
NA | NA | TRBJ2-1 | TRBV7-3 | CASSLIGGPSEQFF | TGTGCCAGCAGCTTAATTGGCGGCCCCAGCGAGCAGTTCTTC
NA | TRBD1 | TRBJ2-3 | TRBV15 | CATSQRTGVTDTQYF | TGTGCCACCAGCCAACGGACAGGGGTGACAGATACGCAGTATTTT
NA | NA | TRBJ1-4 | TRBV28 | CASSLLAASNEKLFF | TGTGCCAGCAGTTTATTAGCAGCCTCTAATGAAAAACTGTTTTTT
NA | NA | TRBJ2-1 | TRBV11-2 | CASSPTLDFPEQFF | TGTGCCAGCAGCCCTACACTGGACTTTCCTGAGCAGTTCTTC
NA | NA | TRBJ2-2 | TRBV6-5 | CASSYTGTGELFF | TGTGCCAGCAGTTATACAGGAACCGGGGAGCTGTTTTTT
NA | NA | TRBJ2-3 | TRBV11-1 | CASSLARSTDTQYF | TGTGCCAGCAGCTTAGCCAGAAGCACAGATACGCAGTATTTT
NA | TRBD2 | TRBJ2-1 | TRBV19 | CASSGFIGTSGSNEQFF | TGTGCCAGTAGTGGGTTTATTGGGACTAGCGGGAGCAATGAGCAGTTCTTC
NA | TRBD2 | TRBJ2-2 | TRBV4-3 | CASSHEPGLAENTGELFF | TGCGCCAGCAGCCACGAACCGGGACTAGCGGAGAACACCGGGGAGCTGTTTTTT
NA | NA | TRBJ2-3 | TRBV11-3 | CASRQAGFTDTQYF | TGTGCCAGCAGACAGGCCGGATTCACAGATACGCAGTATTTT
NA | TRBD2 | TRBJ2-3 | TRBV15 | CATSRGGSGGTDTQYF | TGTGCCACCAGCAGAGGGGGGAGCGGGGGCACAGATACGCAGTATTTT
NA | TRBD1 | TRBJ2-5 | TRBV7-6 | CASGDRSQETQYF | TGTGCCAGCGGGGACAGAAGCCAAGAGACCCAGTACTTC
once | NA | TRBJ1-4 | TRBV6-5 | CASSYQDSREKLFF | TGTGCCAGCAGTTACCAGGACAGTCGTGAAAAACTGTTTTTT
NA | NA | TRBJ1-1 | TRBV6-6 | CASSYSQTEAFF | TGTGCCAGCAGTTACTCTCAGACTGAAGCTTTCTTT
NA | TRBD1 | TRBJ2-7 | TRBV4-1 | CASSPGQDGSYEQYF | TGCGCCAGCAGCCCAGGACAGGACGGCTCCTACGAGCAGTACTTC
NA | NA | TRBJ2-3 | TRBV9 | CASSVGSSGTDTQYF | TGTGCCAGCAGCGTAGGGTCTAGCGGCACAGATACGCAGTATTTT